This T cell receptor (beta chain) was sequenced during a study of blood T cell repertoires in COVID-19. Study-level information: Sites across the United States, Italy and Spain contributed samples from acute and convalescent COVID-19. T cells, B-cell-depleted T cells, or PBMCs supplied cDNA or gDNA.

The CDR3 spans 16 residues. Trimming took 8 bases from V and 0 from J; bases not matched to a gene: 7. Germline V gene sequence: CDR1 MRHNA, CDR2 SNTAGT. Authors' data handling: Quantification of nucleated cells was approximated via reference gene primer amplification. Profiled with immunoSEQ multiplex PCR; TCRdb holds only in-frame clones, not every one. The DNA gave D and trimming, while V, J and clone size come from that table. This table has about 110,000 clones, approximately 88% appearing once. V gene TRBV6-4 combines with J gene TRBJ2-6; 7 positions match TRBD2. The sample comprised peripheral blood. The sequence was collected from a human donor in a cohort sampled during active COVID-19. The CDR3 loop is CASSGEGSSGANVLTF. The DNA for the CDR3 is TGTGCCAGCTCCGGGGAGGGTTCCTCTGGGGCCAACGTCCTGACTTTC.